What follows is one T cell receptor (beta chain) and its context. The same CDR3 can be traced to other DNA sequences in this sample. This CDR3 contains 13 residues. Germline V CDR1 and CDR2: SEHNR, FQNEAQ (reference sequence). V gave up 5 bases and J gave up 0 bases, with 7 bases separating them. In the source study's methods: Nucleated cell counts were estimated from reference gene primer amplification. Here immunoSEQ multiplex PCR was the method, and the copy in TCRdb shows in-frame clones only, minus some. The V and J calls and clone size are taken from that table; D and trimming were inferred from the DNA. Of some 270,000 clones listed, 75% to 90% are singletons. This sample is part of a study of blood T cell repertoires in COVID-19. For the study at large: PBMCs, B-cell-depleted T cells, or T cells provided the cDNA or gDNA that made up the material.

The source is a woman in her 70s with acute or convalescent COVID-19. The sample taken for sequencing was peripheral blood. The V call is TRBV7-9, the J call TRBJ1-1, with D hard to call. In nucleotides, the CDR3 is TGTGCCAGCAGCCGGCAGGTGAACACTGAAGCTTTCTTT. This encodes CASSRQVNTEAFF.